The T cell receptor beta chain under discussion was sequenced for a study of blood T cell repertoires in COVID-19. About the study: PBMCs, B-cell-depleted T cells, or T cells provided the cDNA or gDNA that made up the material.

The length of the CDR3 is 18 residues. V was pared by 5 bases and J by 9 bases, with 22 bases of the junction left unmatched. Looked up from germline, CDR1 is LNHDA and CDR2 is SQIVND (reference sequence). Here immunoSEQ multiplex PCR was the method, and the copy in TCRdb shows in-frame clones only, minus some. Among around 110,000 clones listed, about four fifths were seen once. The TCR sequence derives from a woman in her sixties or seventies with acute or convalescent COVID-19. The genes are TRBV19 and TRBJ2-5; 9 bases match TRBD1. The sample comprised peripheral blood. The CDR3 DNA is TGTGCCAGTAGTTCGGGACAGGGTGGACGGACAGAGAACAGGGCCCAGTACTTC. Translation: CASSSGQGGRTENRAQYF. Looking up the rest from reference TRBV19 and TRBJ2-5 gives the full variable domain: DGGITQSPKYLFRKEGQNVTLSCEQNLNHDAMYWYRQDPGQGLRLIYYSQIVNDFQKGDIAEGYSVSREKKESFPLTVTSAQKNPTAFYLCASSSGQGGRTENRAQYFGPGTRLLVL.